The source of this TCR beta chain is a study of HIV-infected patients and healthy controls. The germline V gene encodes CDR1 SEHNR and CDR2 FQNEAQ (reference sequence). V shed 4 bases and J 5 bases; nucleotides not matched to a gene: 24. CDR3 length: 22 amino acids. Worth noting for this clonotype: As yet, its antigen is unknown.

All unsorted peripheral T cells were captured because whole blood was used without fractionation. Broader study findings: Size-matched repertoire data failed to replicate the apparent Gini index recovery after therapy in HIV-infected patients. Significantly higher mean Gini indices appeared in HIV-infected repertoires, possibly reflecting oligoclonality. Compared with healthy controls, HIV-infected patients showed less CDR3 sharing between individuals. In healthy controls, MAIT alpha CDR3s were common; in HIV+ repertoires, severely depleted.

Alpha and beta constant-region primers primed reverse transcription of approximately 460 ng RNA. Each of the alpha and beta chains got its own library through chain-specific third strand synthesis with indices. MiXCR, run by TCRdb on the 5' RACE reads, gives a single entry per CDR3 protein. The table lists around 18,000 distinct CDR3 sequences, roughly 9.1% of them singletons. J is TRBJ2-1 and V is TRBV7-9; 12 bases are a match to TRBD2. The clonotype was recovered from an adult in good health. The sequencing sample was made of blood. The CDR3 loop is CASSSRRGREEGTSGSHNEQFF. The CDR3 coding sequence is TGTGCCAGCAGCTCGAGGAGGGGCAGGGAAGAGGGGACTAGCGGGTCCCACAATGAGCAGTTCTTC.